This T cell receptor beta chain was identified in a study of cytomegalovirus exposure and HLA in healthy donors. Study findings and constraints: In an earlier analysis, productive rearrangement rates for most beta V segments clustered near 87% or 30%.

Primers: 60 Vbeta forward and 13 Jbeta reverse. Assay used: immunoSEQ multiplex PCR; TCRdb lists only in-frame clones, some missing. The data contain 190,000 or so clones, roughly 77% of them singletons. CDR1 and CDR2 from the germline V gene are MNHNS and SASEGT. V shed 4 bases and J shed 5 bases, with 15 bases lying between them. CDR3 length: 14 residues. Regarding this clone: Its antigen is as yet unknown.

The TCR was taken from a male donor in good health and CMV-seropositive. Specimen: PBMCs. The chain joins TRBV6-1 to TRBJ2-7, with unresolved D. The DNA for the CDR3 is TGTGCCAGCAGTGTTTTCGCCGACAATCACGAGCAGTACTTC. Residues: CASSVFADNHEQYF.